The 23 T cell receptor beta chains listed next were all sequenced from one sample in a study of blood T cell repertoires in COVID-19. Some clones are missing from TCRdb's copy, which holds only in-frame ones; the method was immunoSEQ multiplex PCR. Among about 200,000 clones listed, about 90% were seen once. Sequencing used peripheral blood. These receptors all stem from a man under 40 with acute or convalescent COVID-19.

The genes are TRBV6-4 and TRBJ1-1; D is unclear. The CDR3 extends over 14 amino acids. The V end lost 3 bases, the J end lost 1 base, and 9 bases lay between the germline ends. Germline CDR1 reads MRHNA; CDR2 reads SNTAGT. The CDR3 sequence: CASSDRAGNTEAFF. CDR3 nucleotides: TGTGCCAGCAGTGATCGTGCCGGGAACACTGAAGCTTTCTTT.

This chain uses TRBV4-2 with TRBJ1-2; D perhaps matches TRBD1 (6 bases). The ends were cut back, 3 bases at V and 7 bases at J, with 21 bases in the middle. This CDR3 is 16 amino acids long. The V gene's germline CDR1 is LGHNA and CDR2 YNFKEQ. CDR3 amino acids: CASSQQSSKGVIGYTF. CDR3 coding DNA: TGTGCCAGCAGCCAGCAATCCAGCAAGGGGGTGATTGGCTACACCTTC.

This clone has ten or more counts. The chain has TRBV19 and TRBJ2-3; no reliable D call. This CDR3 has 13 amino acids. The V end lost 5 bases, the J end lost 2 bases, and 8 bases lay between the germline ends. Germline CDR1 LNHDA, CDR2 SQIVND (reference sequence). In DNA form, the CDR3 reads TGTGCCAGTAGTGTCCAGGTCACAGATACGCAGTATTTT. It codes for CASSVQVTDTQYF.

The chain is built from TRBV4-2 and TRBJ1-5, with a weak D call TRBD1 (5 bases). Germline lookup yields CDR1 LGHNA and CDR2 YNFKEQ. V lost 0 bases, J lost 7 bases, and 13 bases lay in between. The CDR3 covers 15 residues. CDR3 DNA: TGTGCCAGCAGCCAAGATAGTACAGGACACCAGCCCCAGCATTTT. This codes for CASSQDSTGHQPQHF.

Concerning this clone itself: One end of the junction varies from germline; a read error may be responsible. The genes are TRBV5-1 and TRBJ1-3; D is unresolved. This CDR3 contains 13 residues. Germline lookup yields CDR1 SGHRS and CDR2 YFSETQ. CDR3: CASTLAAGNTIYF. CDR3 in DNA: TGCGCCAGCACCTTGGCGGCTGGAAACACCATATATTTT.

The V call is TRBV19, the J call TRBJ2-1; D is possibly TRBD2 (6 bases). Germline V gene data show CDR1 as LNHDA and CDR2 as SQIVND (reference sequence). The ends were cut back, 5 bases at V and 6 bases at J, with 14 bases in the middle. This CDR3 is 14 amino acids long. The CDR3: CASSQPGTPNEQFF. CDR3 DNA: TGTGCCAGTAGTCAACCCGGGACTCCCAATGAGCAGTTCTTC.

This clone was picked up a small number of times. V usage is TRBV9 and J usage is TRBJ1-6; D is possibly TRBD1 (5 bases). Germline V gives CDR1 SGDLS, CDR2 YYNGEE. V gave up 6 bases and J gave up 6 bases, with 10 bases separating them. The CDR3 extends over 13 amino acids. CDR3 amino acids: CASKRGINSPLHF. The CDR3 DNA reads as TGTGCCAGCAAGCGGGGGATTAATTCACCCCTCCACTTT.

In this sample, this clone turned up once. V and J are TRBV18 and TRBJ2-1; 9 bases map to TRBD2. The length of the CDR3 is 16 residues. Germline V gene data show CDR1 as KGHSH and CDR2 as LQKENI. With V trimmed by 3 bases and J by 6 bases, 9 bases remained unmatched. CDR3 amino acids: CASSPVGLAGSNEQFF. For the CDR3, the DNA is TGTGCCAGCTCACCGGTGGGGCTAGCGGGGAGCAATGAGCAGTTCTTC. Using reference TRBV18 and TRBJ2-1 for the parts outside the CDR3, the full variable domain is NAGVMQNPRHLVRRRGQEARLRCSPMKGHSHVYWYRQLPEEGLKFMVYLQKENIIDESGMPKERFSAEFPKEGPSILRIQQVVRGDSAAYFCASSPVGLAGSNEQFFGPGTRLTVL.

DNA of the CDR3: TGTGCCAGTAGTAACACCGGGACACCCAATTCACCCCTCCACTTT. Translating gives CASSNTGTPNSPLHF. V gene TRBV19 combines with J gene TRBJ1-6, with D perhaps matching TRBD1 (6 bases). From germline, CDR1 is LNHDA and CDR2 SQIVND (reference sequence). The CDR3 consists of 15 residues. The V end was cut by 4 bases, the J end by 7 bases, with 14 bases between.

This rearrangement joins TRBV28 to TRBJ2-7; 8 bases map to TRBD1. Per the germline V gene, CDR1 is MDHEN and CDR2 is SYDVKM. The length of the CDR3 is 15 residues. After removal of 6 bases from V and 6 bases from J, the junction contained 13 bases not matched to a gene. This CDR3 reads CASRPPDREFVEQYF. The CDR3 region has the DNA TGTGCCAGCAGGCCTCCGGACAGGGAGTTTGTCGAGCAGTACTTC.

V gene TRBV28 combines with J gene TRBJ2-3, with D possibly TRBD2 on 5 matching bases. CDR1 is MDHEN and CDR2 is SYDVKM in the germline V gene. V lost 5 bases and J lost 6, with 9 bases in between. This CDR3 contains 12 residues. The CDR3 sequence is CASSTWRDTQYF. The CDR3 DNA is TGTGCCAGCAGTACCTGGAGGGATACGCAGTATTTT.

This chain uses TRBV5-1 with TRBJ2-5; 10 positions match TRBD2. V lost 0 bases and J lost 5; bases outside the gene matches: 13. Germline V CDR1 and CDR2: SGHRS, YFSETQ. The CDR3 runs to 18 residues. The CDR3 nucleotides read TGCGCCAGCAGCTTGGCCCCCCTAGCGGGGGTGGGAATGGAGACCCAGTACTTC. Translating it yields CASSLAPLAGVGMETQYF.

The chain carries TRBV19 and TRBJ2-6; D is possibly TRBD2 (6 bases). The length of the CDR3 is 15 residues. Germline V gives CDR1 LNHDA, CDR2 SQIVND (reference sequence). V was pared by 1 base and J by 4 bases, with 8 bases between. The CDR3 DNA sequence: TGTGCCAGTAGTATAGGGGGAGGCGGGGCCAACGTCCTGACTTTC. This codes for CASSIGGGGANVLTF.

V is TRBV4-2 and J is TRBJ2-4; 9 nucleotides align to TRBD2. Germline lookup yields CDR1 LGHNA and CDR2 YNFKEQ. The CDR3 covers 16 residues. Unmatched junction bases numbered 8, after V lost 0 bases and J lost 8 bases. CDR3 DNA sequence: TGTGCCAGCAGCCAAGATCTTCCTAGCGGGGCGTACATTCAGTACTTC. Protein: CASSQDLPSGAYIQYF.

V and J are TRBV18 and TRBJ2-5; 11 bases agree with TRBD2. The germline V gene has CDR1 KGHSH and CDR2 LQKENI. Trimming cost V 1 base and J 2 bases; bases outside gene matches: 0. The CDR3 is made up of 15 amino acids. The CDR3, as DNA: TGTGCCAGCTCACCACGACTAGCGGGACAAGAGACCCAGTACTTC. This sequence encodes CASSPRLAGQETQYF. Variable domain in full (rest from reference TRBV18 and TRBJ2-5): NAGVMQNPRHLVRRRGQEARLRCSPMKGHSHVYWYRQLPEEGLKFMVYLQKENIIDESGMPKERFSAEFPKEGPSILRIQQVVRGDSAAYFCASSPRLAGQETQYFGPGTRLLVL.

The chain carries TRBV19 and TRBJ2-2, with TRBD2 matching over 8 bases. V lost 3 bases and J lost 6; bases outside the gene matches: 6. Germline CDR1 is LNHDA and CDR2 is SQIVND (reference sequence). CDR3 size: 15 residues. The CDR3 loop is CASSMIGGAAGELFF. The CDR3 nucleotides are TGTGCCAGTAGTATGATCGGGGGGGCGGCCGGGGAGCTGTTTTTT.

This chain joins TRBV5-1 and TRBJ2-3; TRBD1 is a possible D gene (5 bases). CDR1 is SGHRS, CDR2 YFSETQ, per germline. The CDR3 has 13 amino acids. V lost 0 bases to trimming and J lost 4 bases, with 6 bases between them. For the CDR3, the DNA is TGCGCCAGCAGCTTGGAGGGGTCAGATACGCAGTATTTT. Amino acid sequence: CASSLEGSDTQYF.

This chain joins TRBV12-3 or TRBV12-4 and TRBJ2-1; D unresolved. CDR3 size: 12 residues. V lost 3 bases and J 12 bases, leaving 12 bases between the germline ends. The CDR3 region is CASSFPIGGQFF. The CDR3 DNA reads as TGTGCCAGCAGTTTCCCCATCGGCGGGCAGTTCTTC.

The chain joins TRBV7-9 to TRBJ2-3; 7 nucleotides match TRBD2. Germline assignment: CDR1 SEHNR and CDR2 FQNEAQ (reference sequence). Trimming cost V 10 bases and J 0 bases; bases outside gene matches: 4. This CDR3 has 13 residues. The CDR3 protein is CANQRGSTDTQYF. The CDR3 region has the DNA TGTGCCAACCAGCGGGGAAGCACAGATACGCAGTATTTT.

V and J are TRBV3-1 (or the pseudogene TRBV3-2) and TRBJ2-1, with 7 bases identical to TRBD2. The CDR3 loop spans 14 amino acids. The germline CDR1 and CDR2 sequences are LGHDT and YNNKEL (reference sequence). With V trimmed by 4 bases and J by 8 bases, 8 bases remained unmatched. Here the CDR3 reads CASSRTSLDDEQFF. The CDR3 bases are TGTGCCAGCAGCCGGACTAGTTTAGACGATGAGCAGTTCTTC.

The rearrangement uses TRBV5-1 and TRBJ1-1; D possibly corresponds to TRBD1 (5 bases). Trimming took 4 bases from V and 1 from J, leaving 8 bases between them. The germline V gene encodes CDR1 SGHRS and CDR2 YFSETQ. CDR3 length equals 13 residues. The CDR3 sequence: CASSQGRNTEAFF. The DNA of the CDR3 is TGCGCCAGCAGCCAGGGCCGGAACACTGAAGCTTTCTTT. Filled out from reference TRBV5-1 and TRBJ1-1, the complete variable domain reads KAGVTQTPRYLIKTRGQQVTLSCSPISGHRSVSWYQQTPGQGLQFLFEYFSETQRNKGNFPGRFSGRQFSNSRSEMNVSTLELGDSALYLCASSQGRNTEAFFGQGTRLTVV.

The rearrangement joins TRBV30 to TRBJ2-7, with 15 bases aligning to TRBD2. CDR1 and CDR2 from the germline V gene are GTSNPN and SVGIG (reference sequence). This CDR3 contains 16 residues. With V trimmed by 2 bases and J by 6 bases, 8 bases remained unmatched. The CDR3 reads CAWSQKRTSGRGEQYF. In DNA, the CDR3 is TGTGCCTGGAGTCAAAAAAGGACTAGCGGGAGGGGCGAGCAGTACTTC.

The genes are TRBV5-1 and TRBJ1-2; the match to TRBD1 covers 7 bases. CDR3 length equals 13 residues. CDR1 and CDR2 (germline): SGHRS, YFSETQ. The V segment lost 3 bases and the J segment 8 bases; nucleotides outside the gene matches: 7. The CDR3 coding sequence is TGCGCCAGCAGCTGGGGACAGCGACAGGGCTACACCTTC. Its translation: CASSWGQRQGYTF.